A selection of T cell receptor beta chains follows, all from one sample in a study of cytomegalovirus exposure and HLA in healthy donors. TCRdb keeps only in-frame clones here, not all; method: immunoSEQ multiplex PCR. The sample includes 130,000 or so clones, 50% to 75% of them seen just once. The specimen was PBMCs. These receptors were obtained from a woman between 40 and 55 years old in good health and CMV-seronegative. CDR3s include the opening cysteine and the closing phenylalanine or tryptophan. The order of the fields is J gene, D gene, clone size, V gene, CDR3 DNA, CDR3 protein. The D gene is left open where the match is weak. Clone size is not always given. Where it is, it says once, few, many or a class for expanded clones.

>TRBJ1-2|-|-|TRBV9
TGTGCCAGCAGCCTTTCGACAGCAGCTAACTATGGCTACACCTTC
CASSLSTAANYGYTF
>TRBJ1-1|TRBD1|-|TRBV9
TGTGCCAGCAGCGTAGGCATCGGACAGGACACTGAAGCTTTCTTT
CASSVGIGQDTEAFF
>TRBJ1-2|-|-|TRBV4-1
TGCGCCAGCAGCCAAGTAGACAGGCGGGACTATGGCTACACCTTC
CASSQVDRRDYGYTF
>TRBJ1-4|-|-|TRBV2
TGTGCCAGCAGGGAAGGACAGATCGTTAATGAAAAACTGTTTTTT
CASREGQIVNEKLFF
>TRBJ1-6|-|-|TRBV4-3
TGCGCCAGCGGGCTCGCGGCGGGCTATAATTCACCCCTCCACTTT
CASGLAAGYNSPLHF
>TRBJ2-5|-|-|TRBV9
TGTGCCAGCAGCGTAGGTACAGGGTACGGAACAGGAGAGACCCAGTACTTC
CASSVGTGYGTGETQYF
>TRBJ1-1|-|-|TRBV11-2
TGTGCCAGCAGTGTTGAGGGAGGCACTGAAGCTTTCTTT
CASSVEGGTEAFF
>TRBJ1-2|TRBD1|-|TRBV7-2
TGTGCCAGCAGCTCGGAGAAAGGGACAGGGGTTCGCTATGGCTACACCTTC
CASSSEKGTGVRYGYTF
>TRBJ2-7|TRBD2|few|TRBV29-1
TGCAGCGTAAGGGGGACTAGCGGGGGCGTCTACGAGCAGTACTTC
CSVRGTSGGVYEQYF
>TRBJ2-7|-|-|TRBV7-2
TGTGCCAGCAGCTTAAATCCGGGACTTTCCTACGAGCAGTACTTC
CASSLNPGLSYEQYF
>TRBJ2-3|TRBD2|-|TRBV4-2
TGTGCCAGCAGCCAAGATCTAGCGGCAAGAACAGATACGCAGTATTTT
CASSQDLAARTDTQYF
>TRBJ1-1|-|-|TRBV6-1
TGTGCCAGCAGTGGGGGACGGGAGGCTTTCTTT
CASSGGREAFF
>TRBJ1-1|TRBD1|few|TRBV9
TGTGCCAGCAGCAGGGGGCCGAACACTGAAGCTTTCTTT
CASSRGPNTEAFF
>TRBJ1-1|-|few|TRBV7-3
TGTGCCAGCAGCTTACCAGGTGGGAACACTGAAGCTTTCTTT
CASSLPGGNTEAFF
>TRBJ1-1|-|few|TRBV6-1
TGTGCCAGCAGTGAATCCCGGAACACTGAAGCTTTCTTT
CASSESRNTEAFF
>TRBJ1-1|TRBD1|-|TRBV7-2
TGTGCCAGCAGCCCGGGAGGGGGCCGTAACACTGAAGCTTTCTTT
CASSPGGGRNTEAFF
>TRBJ1-1|-|-|TRBV4-1
TGCGCCAGCAGCCAAGATCGAGTGAACACTGAAGCTTTCTTT
CASSQDRVNTEAFF
>TRBJ1-2|TRBD1|-|TRBV10-3
TGTGCCATCAGTGAAGGACAGGGGGCAGGCTATGGCTACACCTTC
CAISEGQGAGYGYTF
>TRBJ1-5|-|-|TRBV11-3
TGTGCCAGCAGCTTAGAAGGCGGCAGCGTCTTAAGCAATCAGCCCCAGCATTTT
CASSLEGGSVLSNQPQHF
>TRBJ2-2|TRBD1|-|TRBV5-1
TGCGCCAGCAGCTTCGGGACAGGATTCACCGGGGAGCTGTTTTTT
CASSFGTGFTGELFF
>TRBJ1-4|-|-|TRBV6-1
TGTGCCAGCAGTGAACTTCAGTCTCAGGGACTGAATGAAAAACTGTTTTTT
CASSELQSQGLNEKLFF
>TRBJ1-5|TRBD1|-|TRBV7-2
TGTGCCAGCAGCTTAGACAGGGGGATCGGCAATCAGCCCCAGCATTTT
CASSLDRGIGNQPQHF
>TRBJ1-1|TRBD1|-|TRBV5-4
TGTGCCAGCAGTTTACAGGGGCCAACTGAAGCTTTCTTT
CASSLQGPTEAFF
>TRBJ1-4|TRBD1|once|TRBV19
TGTGCCGCCCGACCGGGACAGCTTAATGAAAAACTGTTTTTT
CAARPGQLNEKLFF
>TRBJ1-1|TRBD1|-|TRBV7-9
TGTGCCAGCAGCTTCAGACAGGGGGCGAACACTGAAGCTTTCTTT
CASSFRQGANTEAFF
>TRBJ1-3|-|-|TRBV10-2
TGCGCCAGCAGTAAGGCAGGTCTCTCTGGAAACACCATATATTTT
CASSKAGLSGNTIYF
>TRBJ2-3|TRBD2|-|TRBV7-2
TGTGCCAGCAGCGCCAGACTAGCGGTTAGCACAGATACGCAGTATTTT
CASSARLAVSTDTQYF
>TRBJ1-1|-|-|TRBV18
TGTGCCAGCTCACCACAAGGTAAGGAGTCGAACACTGAAGCTTTCTTT
CASSPQGKESNTEAFF
>TRBJ1-1|TRBD1|-|TRBV7-7
TGTGCCAGCAGCTCCCGGGACAGAGAAGGAGACACTGAAGCTTTCTTT
CASSSRDREGDTEAFF
>TRBJ1-2|-|-|TRBV19
TGTGCCAGTAGTATAGCGCGACTACCTAACTATGGCTACACCTTC
CASSIARLPNYGYTF
>TRBJ1-2|TRBD1|-|TRBV4-2
TGTGCCAGCAGCCAAGGTTTGGGACAGGGGTTTGATGGCTACACCTTC
CASSQGLGQGFDGYTF
>TRBJ2-5|TRBD1|few|TRBV6-5
TGTGCCAGCAGCCAGGGACAGGGGGCCCAGTACTTC
CASSQGQGAQYF
>TRBJ1-1|TRBD1|once|TRBV6-5
TGTGCCAGCAGTTATAGGGGGCGGCGGGAAGCTTTCTTT
CASSYRGRREAFF
>TRBJ2-7|TRBD1|-|TRBV9
TGTGCCAGCAGCGATGGGGACAGCCTGGGGGAGCAGTACTTC
CASSDGDSLGEQYF
>TRBJ2-5|TRBD2|once|TRBV25-1
TGTGCCAGCAGTGCTGGACTAGCCCAAGAGACCCAGTACTTC
CASSAGLAQETQYF
>TRBJ2-5|TRBD2|once|TRBV18
TGTGCCAGCTCCTTCGGGAGGGGTCTTCAAGAGACCCAGTACTTC
CASSFGRGLQETQYF
>TRBJ2-3|TRBD2|-|TRBV2
TGTGCCAGCAGGTCCAGGGCTAGCGGAGGACATACGCAGTATTTT
CASRSRASGGHTQYF
>TRBJ1-1|-|-|TRBV2
TGTGCCAGCAGTCCGGACAGTTTCATGAACACTGAAGCTTTCTTT
CASSPDSFMNTEAFF
>TRBJ2-7|-|few|TRBV5-6
TGTGCCAGCAGCCCCCTAACAGGGAAACCTTTCTACGAGCAGTACTTC
CASSPLTGKPFYEQYF
>TRBJ1-2|-|-|TRBV6-6
TGTGCCAGCAGGGAGGGACGGGGTCTGAGCTATGGCTACACCTTC
CASREGRGLSYGYTF
>TRBJ2-7|-|-|TRBV10-3
TGTGCCATCAGTGAGTCAGGTGAGGTCCGGAGGTACGAGCAGTACTTC
CAISESGEVRRYEQYF